The clone carrying this T cell receptor (beta chain) came up once. The data were obtained in a study of blood T cell repertoires in COVID-19. The assay was immunoSEQ multiplex PCR, and TCRdb's table has in-frame clones only and misses some. The sample lists 85,000 to 110,000 clones, about 90% occurring once. Sequenced input: peripheral blood. This TCR came from a human donor in a cohort sampled during active COVID-19.

The CDR3 spells CASSLAWGQNYGYTF. CDR3 sequence (DNA): TGTGCCAGCAGCCTCGCCTGGGGACAGAACTATGGCTACACCTTC. This chain links TRBV5-5 with TRBJ1-2, with 7 nucleotides matching TRBD1. There are 15 residues in the CDR3. The ends lost 4 bases at V and 2 bases at J; junction bases unmatched: 8. Germline V gene lookup returns CDR1 SGHKS and CDR2 YYEKEE (reference sequence).